This TCR beta chain was recovered during a study of blood T cell repertoires in COVID-19. Across the study: The samples span acute and convalescent COVID-19 from the United States, Italy and Spain. PBMCs, B-cell-depleted T cells, or T cells were the source of the cDNA or gDNA that made up the material.

How the authors handled the data: Estimation of nucleated cell counts relied on the amplification of reference gene primers. Sequencing used immunoSEQ multiplex PCR; TCRdb keeps in-frame clones, though not all of them. V, J and clone size are taken as reported in that table, and D and trimming were inferred from the DNA itself. Among about 76,000 clones listed, roughly 87% were seen once. The CDR3 is 14 amino acids. CDR1 and CDR2 from the germline V gene are SGHAT and FQDESV (reference sequence). Trimming shortened V by 5 bases and J by 1 base, and 11 bases separated the two germline ends. Sequenced material: peripheral blood. V gene TRBV11-1 combines with J gene TRBJ2-5; no clear D. This TCR derives from a man aged 25-45 years with acute or convalescent COVID-19. The CDR3 reads CASSVAQIQETQYF. The CDR3 DNA reads TGTGCCAGCAGCGTGGCTCAGATCCAAGAGACCCAGTACTTC.